This T cell receptor (beta chain) was observed in a study of blood T cell repertoires in COVID-19. Looking at the study overall: Sample material is recorded as cDNA or gDNA derived from T cells, B-cell-depleted T cells, or PBMCs.

As handled by the study authors: Amplification from reference gene primers served as the basis for estimated nucleated cell counts. This table comes from immunoSEQ multiplex PCR, and its TCRdb copy is limited to in-frame clones, with some not included. The V and J calls and clone size come from that table; D and trimming were worked out from the DNA. The sample has hundreds of thousands of clones, roughly 85% seen once. V was pared by 4 bases and J by 2 bases, with 4 bases of the junction left unmatched. This CDR3 is 14 amino acids long. The germline gives CDR1 LGHNA, CDR2 YNFKEQ. The sequence was obtained from a woman under 30 with acute or convalescent COVID-19. The sample taken for sequencing was peripheral blood. The rearrangement links TRBV4-2 to TRBJ1-2, with 7 bases identical to TRBD1. CDR3 DNA sequence: TGTGCCAGCAGCCTCGGGACAGCCAACTATGGCTACACCTTC. Its translation is CASSLGTANYGYTF.